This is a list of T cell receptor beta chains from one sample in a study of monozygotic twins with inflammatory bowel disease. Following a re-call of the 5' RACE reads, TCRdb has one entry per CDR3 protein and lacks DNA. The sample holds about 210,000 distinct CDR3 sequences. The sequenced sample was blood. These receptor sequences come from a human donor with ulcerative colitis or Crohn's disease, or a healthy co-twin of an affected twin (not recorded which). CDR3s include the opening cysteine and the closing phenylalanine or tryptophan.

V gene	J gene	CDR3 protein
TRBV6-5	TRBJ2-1	CASSYRSSSYNEQFF
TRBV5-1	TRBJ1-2	CASSLGPALSGSYGYTF
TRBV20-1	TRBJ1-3	CSAYRTAGNTIYF
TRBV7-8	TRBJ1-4	CASSSGGRRNEKLFF
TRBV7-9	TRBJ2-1	CASTLGGPSSHNEQFF
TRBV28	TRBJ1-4	CASTSISVSSDWEKLFF
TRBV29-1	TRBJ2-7	CSALTGASSYEQYF
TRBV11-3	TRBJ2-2	CASRQGPANTGELFF
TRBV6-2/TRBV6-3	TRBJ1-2	CASSYARRAYSNYGYTF
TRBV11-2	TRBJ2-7	CASSRDRVYEQYF
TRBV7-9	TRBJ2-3	CASRDQRGVTDTQYF
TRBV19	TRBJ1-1	CASSMTRGTWTSEAFF
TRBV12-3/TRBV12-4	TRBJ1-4	CASSFSQGNEKLFF
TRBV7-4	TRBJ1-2	CASRRDPGGRVNYGYTF